These T cell receptor beta chains were read from a single sample in a study of shared clonotypes between healthy human individuals. Some clones are missing from TCRdb's copy, which holds only in-frame ones; the method was immunoSEQ multiplex PCR. The sample has about 1.5 million clones, 95% to 99% seen once. The sequencing sample was made of naive CD4+ T cells sorted from blood. The receptors come from a young man in good health. CDR3s include the opening cysteine and the closing phenylalanine or tryptophan. D genes are given only for firm matches. Some rows have no size entry. The others give once, few or many, or a class for an expanded clone.

cdr3_aa: CASSLLGALTSEAFF
cdr3_nt: TGTGCCAGCAGCCTGTTGGGGGCACTGACGTCTGAAGCTTTCTTT
v_call: TRBV7-3
j_call: TRBJ1-1
d_call: -
clone_size: -

cdr3_aa: CASSLLGIQYTGELFF
cdr3_nt: TGTGCCAGCAGCTTGTTGGGAATTCAGTACACCGGGGAGCTGTTTTTT
v_call: TRBV7-2
j_call: TRBJ2-2
d_call: -
clone_size: -

cdr3_aa: CASSRGHINTGELFF
cdr3_nt: TGTGCCAGCAGCAGAGGACACATAAACACCGGGGAGCTGTTTTTT
v_call: TRBV6-1
j_call: TRBJ2-2
d_call: -
clone_size: -

cdr3_aa: CASGSDRGSMNTEAFF
cdr3_nt: TGTGCCAGCGGGTCGGACAGGGGGTCGATGAACACTGAAGCTTTCTTT
v_call: TRBV13
j_call: TRBJ1-1
d_call: TRBD1
clone_size: -

cdr3_aa: CASSGASNQPQHF
cdr3_nt: TGTGCCAGCAGTGGGGCCAGCAATCAGCCCCAGCATTTT
v_call: TRBV28
j_call: TRBJ1-5
d_call: -
clone_size: -

cdr3_aa: CASSPPPQETQYF
cdr3_nt: TGTGCCAGCTCACCACCCCCGCAAGAGACCCAGTACTTC
v_call: TRBV18
j_call: TRBJ2-5
d_call: -
clone_size: -

cdr3_aa: CASIRDRGTDTQYF
cdr3_nt: TGTGCCAGCATCAGGGACAGAGGCACAGATACGCAGTATTTT
v_call: TRBV2
j_call: TRBJ2-3
d_call: TRBD1
clone_size: -

cdr3_aa: CAISFHAAEKLFF
cdr3_nt: TGTGCCATCAGTTTTCATGCAGCTGAAAAACTGTTTTTT
v_call: TRBV10-3
j_call: TRBJ1-4
d_call: -
clone_size: -

cdr3_aa: CASSLIGILQETQYF
cdr3_nt: TGCGCCAGCAGCTTGATCGGGATCCTACAAGAGACCCAGTACTTC
v_call: TRBV5-1
j_call: TRBJ2-5
d_call: -
clone_size: -

cdr3_aa: CASSEDRYTEAFF
cdr3_nt: TGTGCCAGCAGTGAGGACAGATACACTGAAGCTTTCTTT
v_call: TRBV2
j_call: TRBJ1-1
d_call: -
clone_size: once

cdr3_aa: CASSLGAAASYNEQFF
cdr3_nt: TGTGCCAGCAGCTTAGGGGCAGCGGCATCCTACAATGAGCAGTTCTTC
v_call: TRBV11-2
j_call: TRBJ2-1
d_call: -
clone_size: -

cdr3_aa: CASSVVSGSTDTQYF
cdr3_nt: TGTGCCAGCAGCGTCGTTAGCGGGAGCACAGATACGCAGTATTTT
v_call: TRBV9
j_call: TRBJ2-3
d_call: TRBD2
clone_size: once

cdr3_aa: CASSPAFPGELFF
cdr3_nt: TGTGCCAGCAGCCCCGCGTTCCCCGGGGAGCTGTTTTTT
v_call: TRBV9
j_call: TRBJ2-2
d_call: -
clone_size: once

cdr3_aa: CASSPLAGGDETQYF
cdr3_nt: TGTGCCAGCTCACCATTGGCGGGGGGAGACGAGACCCAGTACTTC
v_call: TRBV18
j_call: TRBJ2-5
d_call: TRBD2
clone_size: -

cdr3_aa: CASSIPRGNEQFF
cdr3_nt: TGTGCCAGTAGTATCCCCAGGGGCAATGAGCAGTTCTTC
v_call: TRBV19
j_call: TRBJ2-1
d_call: -
clone_size: once

cdr3_aa: CASSLPTGVQPQHF
cdr3_nt: TGTGCCAGCAGTTTACCGACAGGGGTCCAGCCCCAGCATTTT
v_call: TRBV28
j_call: TRBJ1-5
d_call: TRBD1
clone_size: -

cdr3_aa: CASSEVGTGRSSEQFF
cdr3_nt: TGTGCCAGCAGTGAAGTAGGGACAGGGAGGTCAAGTGAGCAGTTCTTC
v_call: TRBV2
j_call: TRBJ2-1
d_call: TRBD1
clone_size: -

cdr3_aa: CASSLDLTKAGRNTEAFF
cdr3_nt: TGTGCCAGCAGCTTAGATCTGACGAAGGCCGGACGAAACACTGAAGCTTTCTTT
v_call: TRBV11-2
j_call: TRBJ1-1
d_call: -
clone_size: -

cdr3_aa: CASSPPRVRDTEAFF
cdr3_nt: TGTGCCAGCTCACCCCCCAGGGTGAGGGACACTGAAGCTTTCTTT
v_call: TRBV18
j_call: TRBJ1-1
d_call: -
clone_size: -

cdr3_aa: CASSGRQNTGELFF
cdr3_nt: TGTGCCAGCAGTGGTAGGCAGAACACCGGGGAGCTGTTTTTT
v_call: TRBV25-1
j_call: TRBJ2-2
d_call: -
clone_size: -

cdr3_aa: CASTQGGPADTQYF
cdr3_nt: TGTGCCAGCACCCAAGGCGGCCCCGCAGATACGCAGTATTTT
v_call: TRBV9
j_call: TRBJ2-3
d_call: -
clone_size: -

cdr3_aa: CASSVGGGGRYTF
cdr3_nt: TGTGCCAGCAGCGTAGGAGGGGGCGGCCGCTACACCTTC
v_call: TRBV9
j_call: TRBJ1-2
d_call: TRBD1
clone_size: -

cdr3_aa: CASSSIRDAEASSYNEQFF
cdr3_nt: TGTGCCAGCAGCTCAATCCGGGACGCAGAAGCTAGCTCCTACAATGAGCAGTTCTTC
v_call: TRBV7-8
j_call: TRBJ2-1
d_call: -
clone_size: -

cdr3_aa: CASRAGDYNEQFF
cdr3_nt: TGCGCCAGCAGAGCGGGAGACTACAATGAGCAGTTCTTC
v_call: TRBV5-1
j_call: TRBJ2-1
d_call: TRBD2
clone_size: -

cdr3_aa: CASSLTSGKYNEQFF
cdr3_nt: TGTGCCAGCAGCTTAACTAGCGGGAAATACAATGAGCAGTTCTTC
v_call: TRBV7-2
j_call: TRBJ2-1
d_call: TRBD2
clone_size: -

cdr3_aa: CASSSVRDRDDNEQFF
cdr3_nt: TGTGCCAGCAGTTCGGTCCGGGACAGGGACGACAATGAGCAGTTCTTC
v_call: TRBV27
j_call: TRBJ2-1
d_call: TRBD1
clone_size: -

cdr3_aa: CSARAEGEQFF
cdr3_nt: TGCAGTGCTAGAGCCGAGGGTGAGCAGTTCTTC
v_call: TRBV20-1
j_call: TRBJ2-1
d_call: -
clone_size: -

cdr3_aa: CAWSSRGPYEQYF
cdr3_nt: TGTGCCTGGAGCAGTAGGGGGCCCTACGAGCAGTACTTC
v_call: TRBV30
j_call: TRBJ2-7
d_call: TRBD1
clone_size: -

cdr3_aa: CASSRDTSNTGELFF
cdr3_nt: TGTGCCAGCAGCAGAGACACTTCGAACACCGGGGAGCTGTTTTTT
v_call: TRBV7-9
j_call: TRBJ2-2
d_call: -
clone_size: -

cdr3_aa: CASSTGADSGANVLTF
cdr3_nt: TGTGCCAGCAGCACTGGGGCGGACTCTGGGGCCAACGTCCTGACTTTC
v_call: TRBV7-9
j_call: TRBJ2-6
d_call: -
clone_size: -

cdr3_aa: CASLDRGNTGELFF
cdr3_nt: TGTGCCAGCTTGGACAGGGGGAACACCGGGGAGCTGTTTTTT
v_call: TRBV2
j_call: TRBJ2-2
d_call: TRBD1
clone_size: -

cdr3_aa: CAISVQENYGYTF
cdr3_nt: TGTGCCATCAGTGTACAGGAGAACTATGGCTACACCTTC
v_call: TRBV10-3
j_call: TRBJ1-2
d_call: -
clone_size: -

cdr3_aa: CASSKALGAGGPYEQYF
cdr3_nt: TGTGCCAGCAGCAAAGCGCTCGGGGCGGGAGGGCCCTACGAGCAGTACTTC
v_call: TRBV21-1
j_call: TRBJ2-7
d_call: -
clone_size: -

cdr3_aa: CASRIGTGRLIYEQYF
cdr3_nt: TGTGCCAGCAGGATTGGGACAGGGAGGTTGATCTACGAGCAGTACTTC
v_call: TRBV2
j_call: TRBJ2-7
d_call: TRBD1
clone_size: -

cdr3_aa: CASSLVRGLPTNEKLFF
cdr3_nt: TGTGCCAGCAGCTTGGTCAGGGGCCTACCGACTAATGAAAAACTGTTTTTT
v_call: TRBV7-2
j_call: TRBJ1-4
d_call: -
clone_size: -

cdr3_aa: CASSLTNTGELFF
cdr3_nt: TGTGCCAGCAGCCTCACGAACACCGGGGAGCTGTTTTTT
v_call: TRBV7-6
j_call: TRBJ2-2
d_call: -
clone_size: -

cdr3_aa: CAIRGQGAPYEQYF
cdr3_nt: TGTGCCATCCGTGGACAGGGTGCCCCCTACGAGCAGTACTTC
v_call: TRBV10-3
j_call: TRBJ2-7
d_call: TRBD1
clone_size: once

cdr3_aa: CASSFTRERLFSEQFF
cdr3_nt: TGTGCCAGCAGCTTTACTAGGGAAAGGCTTTTCAGTGAGCAGTTCTTC
v_call: TRBV5-8
j_call: TRBJ2-1
d_call: -
clone_size: -

cdr3_aa: CASSQLAAGDEQFF
cdr3_nt: TGCGCCAGCAGCCAACTAGCGGCGGGCGATGAGCAGTTCTTC
v_call: TRBV4-1
j_call: TRBJ2-1
d_call: TRBD2
clone_size: -

cdr3_aa: CASSLTSPGQAYEQYF
cdr3_nt: TGTGCCAGCAGCTTAACGTCCCCCGGCCAGGCCTACGAGCAGTACTTC
v_call: TRBV7-9
j_call: TRBJ2-7
d_call: -
clone_size: -

cdr3_aa: CASSYTGSSEKLFF
cdr3_nt: TGCGCCAGCAGCTACACAGGGAGTTCTGAAAAACTGTTTTTT
v_call: TRBV5-1
j_call: TRBJ1-4
d_call: -
clone_size: -

cdr3_aa: CASSGDFGRGRNQPQHF
cdr3_nt: TGTGCCAGCAGTGGGGATTTCGGCAGGGGGCGCAATCAGCCCCAGCATTTT
v_call: TRBV6-1
j_call: TRBJ1-5
d_call: TRBD1
clone_size: once

cdr3_aa: CASSSVGRQETQYF
cdr3_nt: TGTGCCAGCAGTTCAGTGGGAAGACAAGAGACCCAGTACTTC
v_call: TRBV27
j_call: TRBJ2-5
d_call: -
clone_size: -

cdr3_aa: CASSLPQGPDTQYF
cdr3_nt: TGTGCCAGCAGTTTACCCCAGGGGCCAGATACGCAGTATTTT
v_call: TRBV28
j_call: TRBJ2-3
d_call: -
clone_size: -

cdr3_aa: CASSPRAGEQYF
cdr3_nt: TGTGCCAGCAGCCCAAGAGCAGGCGAGCAGTACTTC
v_call: TRBV7-9
j_call: TRBJ2-7
d_call: -
clone_size: -

cdr3_aa: CAWSVVRGLGEAFF
cdr3_nt: TGTGCCTGGAGTGTCGTCAGGGGGCTTGGTGAAGCTTTCTTT
v_call: TRBV30
j_call: TRBJ1-1
d_call: TRBD1
clone_size: -

cdr3_aa: CASSLFGQGNTGELFF
cdr3_nt: TGCGCCAGCAGCTTGTTTGGACAGGGGAACACCGGGGAGCTGTTTTTT
v_call: TRBV5-1
j_call: TRBJ2-2
d_call: TRBD1
clone_size: once

cdr3_aa: CASSLWTVPQSEAFF
cdr3_nt: TGTGCCAGCAGTTTGTGGACTGTCCCGCAGTCTGAAGCTTTCTTT
v_call: TRBV27
j_call: TRBJ1-1
d_call: -
clone_size: -

cdr3_aa: CASSWSPFTSGRANTGELFF
cdr3_nt: TGTGCCAGCAGCTGGTCCCCGTTTACTAGCGGGAGGGCGAACACCGGGGAGCTGTTTTTT
v_call: TRBV7-6
j_call: TRBJ2-2
d_call: TRBD2
clone_size: -

cdr3_aa: CASHRGITGELFF
cdr3_nt: TGTGCCAGCCACAGGGGGATCACCGGGGAGCTGTTTTTT
v_call: TRBV2
j_call: TRBJ2-2
d_call: TRBD1
clone_size: -

cdr3_aa: CASREVLTGELFF
cdr3_nt: TGTGCCAGCAGGGAGGTCCTAACCGGGGAGCTGTTTTTT
v_call: TRBV2
j_call: TRBJ2-2
d_call: -
clone_size: -

cdr3_aa: CASSLVSGRTYEQYF
cdr3_nt: TGTGCCAGCAGTTTGGTGAGCGGAAGGACCTACGAGCAGTACTTC
v_call: TRBV27
j_call: TRBJ2-7
d_call: -
clone_size: few

cdr3_aa: CASSYGDTEILFF
cdr3_nt: TGTGCCAGCAGTTACGGGGACACAGAAATTCTGTTTTTT
v_call: TRBV6-6
j_call: TRBJ1-4
d_call: -
clone_size: -

cdr3_aa: CASSSGKTGLVYGYTF
cdr3_nt: TGCGCCAGCAGCTCCGGGAAGACAGGGTTGGTATATGGCTACACCTTC
v_call: TRBV5-1
j_call: TRBJ1-2
d_call: TRBD1
clone_size: -

cdr3_aa: CASSQRLGGEQYF
cdr3_nt: TGTGCCAGCAGTCAGAGACTAGGAGGCGAGCAGTACTTC
v_call: TRBV27
j_call: TRBJ2-7
d_call: -
clone_size: -

cdr3_aa: CAWSVGRERYEQYF
cdr3_nt: TGTGCCTGGAGTGTAGGCCGGGAGAGGTACGAGCAGTACTTC
v_call: TRBV30
j_call: TRBJ2-7
d_call: -
clone_size: -

cdr3_aa: CASSGSGRAVETQYF
cdr3_nt: TGTGCCAGCAGTGGTAGCGGGAGGGCCGTAGAGACCCAGTACTTC
v_call: TRBV28
j_call: TRBJ2-5
d_call: TRBD2
clone_size: -

cdr3_aa: CASSPKGGSNTGELFF
cdr3_nt: TGTGCCAGCAGCCCAAAGGGAGGATCGAACACCGGGGAGCTGTTTTTT
v_call: TRBV7-9
j_call: TRBJ2-2
d_call: -
clone_size: -

cdr3_aa: CASGEGLAGGPDEQFF
cdr3_nt: TGTGCCAGCGGGGAGGGACTAGCGGGAGGGCCGGATGAGCAGTTCTTC
v_call: TRBV5-4
j_call: TRBJ2-1
d_call: TRBD2
clone_size: -

cdr3_aa: CASSFIGTDTQYF
cdr3_nt: TGCGCCAGCAGCTTCATTGGGACAGATACGCAGTATTTT
v_call: TRBV5-1
j_call: TRBJ2-3
d_call: -
clone_size: -